Given below is one T cell receptor beta chain in context. Its target is not known. This sample stems from a study of identifying expanded T cells in peripheral blood. Overall study findings and caveats: Clone count variance between roughly 2-week samples rose with total template count. Over two and four weeks, about 17 and 20 clones changed, versus roughly 1.2 between replicates.

TCRdb keeps only in-frame clones here, not all; method: immunoSEQ multiplex PCR. This table holds 120,000 or so clones, approximately 80% found once. Germline CDR1 and CDR2: MNHEY and SMNVEV (reference sequence). V lost 5 bases and J 12 bases, leaving 17 bases between the germline ends. This CDR3 spans 14 amino acids. The source material was blood. The chain couples TRBV27 to TRBJ1-6; D call uncertain. The TCR comes from a person between 18 and 69 years old in good health. CDR3 nucleotides: TGTGCCAGCAGTGCCGACATAAGGTCGGAACCCCTCCACTTT. Residues: CASSADIRSEPLHF.